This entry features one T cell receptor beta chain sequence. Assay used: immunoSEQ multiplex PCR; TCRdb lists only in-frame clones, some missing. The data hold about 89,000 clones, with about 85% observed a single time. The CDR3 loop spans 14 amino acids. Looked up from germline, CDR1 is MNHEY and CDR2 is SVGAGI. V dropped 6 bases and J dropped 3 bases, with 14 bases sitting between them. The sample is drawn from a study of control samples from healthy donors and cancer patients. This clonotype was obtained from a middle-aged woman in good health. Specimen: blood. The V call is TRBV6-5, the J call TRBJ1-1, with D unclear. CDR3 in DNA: TGTGCCAGCAGGACCGTAGGACTAGACACTGAAGCTTTCTTT. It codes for CASRTVGLDTEAFF.